The T cell receptor (beta chain) described here comes from a study of T cell responses to AZD1222 COVID-19 vaccine (dated by TCRdb to the early 2020s). Regarding the study in general: TCR sequencing covered over 230 trial participants: around 210 given two doses of AZD1222 and 26 given two doses of MenACWY control vaccine. Enrollment into the trials was organized by age into subgroups of 18-55, 56-69 and 70-plus years, and those subgroups contained about 150, 27 and 61 TCR-sequenced participants, respectively. Broader findings and caveats from the paper: Epitopes outside the regions mutated in the B.1.351 and B.1.1.7 variants were reportedly recognized by nearly half of the unique spike-specific TCRs. In the small 56-69-year group, the increase in depth fell short of significance, most likely because of low power. Because no samples from the day 14 peak response were available, repertoires could be characterized only after the peak T cell response. CD4 TCRs associated with the vaccine covered the entire spike protein, and the dominant responses were in regions 160-218 and 743-854. Only 5 to 7 AZD1222 recipients were SARS-CoV-2 seropositive at baseline, limiting conclusions about previously exposed vaccinees. Spike-specific TCR breadth and depth rose significantly after two AZD1222 doses compared with day 0 and with MenACWY recipients. Most participants were white British and females outnumbered males, and the authors suggested that clonal diversity may have been underestimated.

CDR1 and CDR2 are read off the germline V gene (reference sequence) as LNHDA and SQIVND. The cysteine opens and the phenylalanine closes a CDR3 of 14 amino acids. The DNA shown is the 42-base CDR3, in frame from base 1. Trimming at the junction amounts to 5 bases on V and 2 bases on J, and the germline ends lie 10 bases apart. The CDR3 regions of human TCRbeta chains were subjected to immunosequencing. In the source study's methods: TCRs in the repertoires were compared against a reference library of SARS-CoV-2-specific TCRs that had been generated with the MIRA antigen-specificity platform. Breadth was defined as the fraction of unique TCRs that were SARS-CoV-2-associated, and depth was defined as the fraction of total T cells that were SARS-CoV-2-associated. Each spike-specific TCR was assigned to its reactive spike region and to a CD4 or CD8 class using the MIRA data. Log10-transformed breadth and depth values were compared by one-way ANOVA with Sidak's multiple comparisons tests. Sourced from immuneACCESS, this table was stored by TCRdb with only in-frame sequences that have V and J called. A share of the clones is absent; for the studies checked, an unresolved V gene accounts for under half, and the remainder has no known explanation. V, J and clone size are taken as reported in that table, and D and trimming were inferred from the DNA itself. The sample contains around 160,000 clones, 75% to 95% of them found a single time. Jointly, the top ten make up approximately 3% of the sample.

This clone appeared once. Its cognate antigen has yet to be identified. No base quality information exists; no much larger clone differs at one position. Reading the label with the study, this specimen's time point is: baseline before first vaccination. The sample's treatment or condition label is to be understood as: meningococcal conjugate vaccine given as trial control. Samples from vaccinated people were obtained from the UK trials COV001 and COV002, which included a single-blind randomized controlled phase 2/3 trial of AZD1222 (ChAdOx1 nCoV-19) in healthy adults. Trial participant PBMC samples were collected at day 0 and day 28 after the second dose for TCRbeta chain sequencing.

The chain is assembled from TRBV19 and TRBJ2-1, with TRBD2 tentatively as D gene (6 bases match). This clonotype was sampled from an adult in good health. The specimen comprised peripheral blood, sampled on day 0 of MenACWY control vaccination. The base sequence is TGTGCCAGTAGTGCGGGAACGGCCTACAATGAGCAGTTCTTC. This is translated as CASSAGTAYNEQFF.